The entry below describes one TCR beta chain. Repertoires were generated with immunoSEQ multiplex PCR, while TCRdb's copy carries only in-frame clones and drops some. The data show some 19,000 clones, less than 85% seen once. These data come from a study of OX40 agonist ivuxolimab in advanced cancers. This CDR3 spans 15 amino acids. Germline V gene sequence: CDR1 SGHAT, CDR2 FQDESV (reference sequence). V was shortened by 5 bases and J by 3 bases, with 16 bases between the two germline ends. The source was CD4+ or CD8+ T cells sorted from blood, collected in a trial of the OX40 agonist ivuxolimab. This chain uses TRBV11-1 with TRBJ1-1; a weak D match, TRBD1 (5 bases). This receptor was taken from an adult with an advanced solid tumor such as melanoma, head and neck, liver or kidney cancer. The CDR3 DNA reads TGTGCCAGCAGCCTTTCCGCGTCAGGGTACACTGAAGCTTTCTTT. This gives the protein CASSLSASGYTEAFF.